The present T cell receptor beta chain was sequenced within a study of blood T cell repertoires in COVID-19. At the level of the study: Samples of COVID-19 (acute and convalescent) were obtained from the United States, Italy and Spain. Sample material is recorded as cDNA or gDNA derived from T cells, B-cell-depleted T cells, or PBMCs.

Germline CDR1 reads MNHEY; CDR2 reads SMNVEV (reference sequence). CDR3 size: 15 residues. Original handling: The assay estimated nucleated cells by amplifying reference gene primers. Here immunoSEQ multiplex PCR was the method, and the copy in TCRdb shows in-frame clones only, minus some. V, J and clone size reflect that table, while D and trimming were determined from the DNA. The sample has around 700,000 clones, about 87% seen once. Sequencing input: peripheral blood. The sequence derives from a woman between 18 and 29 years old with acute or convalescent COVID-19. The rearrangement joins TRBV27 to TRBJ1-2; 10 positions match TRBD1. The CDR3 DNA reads TGTGGAAGTAGGGACAGGGGAACCGGGGGCCATGGCTACACCTTC. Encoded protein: CGSRDRGTGGHGYTF.